These 27 T cell receptor beta chains share one sample of origin, sequenced in a study of cytomegalovirus exposure and HLA in healthy donors. Vbeta (60) and Jbeta (13) primers were used in the PCR. Generated by immunoSEQ multiplex PCR, the TCRdb table keeps only in-frame clones and is missing some. The sample records 150,000 to 180,000 clones, roughly 80% being singletons. Input material: PBMCs. Every receptor here comes from a woman between 40 and 55 years old in good health and CMV-seronegative.

This CDR3 reads CASSSGDTQYF. CDR3 DNA: TGTGCCAGCAGCTCAGGCGATACGCAGTATTTT. The genes are TRBV11-2 and TRBJ2-3; D gene unclear. Germline V CDR1 and CDR2: SGHAT, FQNNGV. V shed 4 bases and J shed 6 bases, with 5 bases lying between them. The CDR3 loop spans 11 amino acids. Full variable domain (rest looked up from reference TRBV11-2 and TRBJ2-3): EAGVAQSPRYKIIEKRQSVAFWCNPISGHATLYWYQQILGQGPKLLIQFQNNGVVDDSQLPKDRFSAERLKGVDSTLKIQPAKLEDSAVYLCASSSGDTQYFGPGTRLTVL.

The chain has TRBV6-6 and TRBJ1-4; 7 nucleotides match TRBD1. CDR1 is MNHNY and CDR2 is SVGAGI in the germline V gene (reference sequence). V lost 0 bases, J lost 4 bases, and 5 bases stayed unmatched. The CDR3 consists of 16 residues. Here the CDR3 DNA reads TGTGCCAGCAGTTACTCAGCTCAGGGGGATAATGAAAAACTGTTTTTT. Encoded protein: CASSYSAQGDNEKLFF.

This chain joins TRBV7-6 and TRBJ1-1; D remains unclear. The CDR3 is 13 residues long. Trimming left V 7 bases short and J 0 bases short, with 9 bases between. Germline CDR1 reads SGHVS; CDR2 reads FNYEAQ. DNA for the CDR3: TGTGCCAGCACCCCCGGGTTGAACACTGAAGCTTTCTTT. Its translation is CASTPGLNTEAFF.

The chain is built from TRBV5-4 and TRBJ1-1; TRBD1 might be the D (6 bases). Germline-derived CDR1 and CDR2 are SGHNT and YYREEE (reference sequence). V dropped 1 base and J dropped 6 bases, with 16 bases sitting between them. The CDR3 has 15 residues. The CDR3 loop reads CASSLRGTDGSEAFF. The CDR3 DNA follows: TGTGCCAGCAGCTTGAGGGGGACGGATGGCTCTGAAGCTTTCTTT.

The chain links TRBV25-1 to TRBJ1-1; unclear D gene. Germline V CDR1 and CDR2: MGHDK, SYGVNS. This CDR3 is 14 amino acids long. V was shortened by 2 bases and J by 3 bases, with 10 bases between the two germline ends. The CDR3, as DNA: TGTGCCAGCAGTGAAACCCGCCGGGACACTGAAGCTTTCTTT. This gives the protein CASSETRRDTEAFF.

The chain joins TRBV10-3 to TRBJ2-5; TRBD1 matches 7 bases. V gave up 6 bases and J gave up 5 bases; unmatched junction bases: 12. The CDR3 consists of 15 residues. The germline V gene has CDR1 ENHRY and CDR2 SYGVKD. The CDR3 DNA follows: TGTGCCATCAGGCCGGGACAGCAGGGGCCGGAGACCCAGTACTTC. Encoded protein: CAIRPGQQGPETQYF.

The CDR3 coding sequence is TGCAGCGTTGCTAGGTACACCACCGGGGAGCTGTTTTTT. As protein: CSVARYTTGELFF. The chain uses TRBV29-1 and TRBJ2-2; unclear D gene. V lost 4 bases, J lost 4 bases, and 10 bases lay in between. The CDR3 extends over 13 amino acids. Germline V gene data show CDR1 as SQVTM and CDR2 as ANQGSEA.

The chain has TRBV6-5 and TRBJ2-7; 8 nucleotides match TRBD2. The CDR3 consists of 15 residues. J was trimmed by 7 bases and V by 0 bases; bases with no gene match: 8. Germline V lookup: CDR1 MNHEY, CDR2 SVGAGI. The chain's CDR3 is CASSYSASGGREQYF. The DNA for the CDR3 is TGTGCCAGCAGTTACTCCGCCTCGGGAGGGAGAGAGCAGTACTTC.

The V gene is TRBV19, the J gene TRBJ2-1; 12 bases align to TRBD2. The V gene's germline CDR1 is LNHDA and CDR2 SQIVND (reference sequence). The CDR3 is 19 amino acids. The trim removed 0 bases at V and 9 bases at J, leaving 15 bases unmatched. The CDR3 loop is CASSIDRSAGLAGGAEQFF. CDR3 coding DNA: TGTGCCAGTAGTATAGATCGGTCGGCCGGGCTAGCGGGAGGGGCTGAGCAGTTCTTC.

This clone was seen just once. The chain couples TRBV15 to TRBJ2-3; 9 bases map to TRBD2. Germline V gene lookup returns CDR1 LNHNV and CDR2 YYDKDF (reference sequence). The ends lost 3 bases at V and 10 bases at J; junction bases unmatched: 8. CDR3 length: 14 residues. The CDR3, as DNA: TGTGCCACCAGCAGGGTAGCGGGGGAATGGGCGCAGTATTTT. Its protein product is CATSRVAGEWAQYF.

The rearrangement joins TRBV7-9 to TRBJ2-4; a weak D match, TRBD2 (6 bases). The germline V gene has CDR1 SEHNR and CDR2 FQNEAQ (reference sequence). The CDR3 spans 18 residues. V was clipped by 1 base and J by 0 bases, with 16 bases between them. The CDR3 spells CASSLGRIADLAKNIQYF. CDR3 bases: TGTGCCAGCAGCTTAGGCCGGATAGCGGATCTAGCCAAAAACATTCAGTACTTC.

The J gene is TRBJ2-3, the V gene TRBV13; TRBD2 matches 9 bases. Germline CDR1 PRHDT, CDR2 FYEKMQ (reference sequence). J lost 3 bases, V lost 5 bases, and 6 bases had no gene match. There are 15 residues in the CDR3. CDR3 amino acids: CASSPGLARTDTQYF. DNA of the CDR3: TGTGCCAGCAGCCCCGGACTAGCGAGGACAGATACGCAGTATTTT.

J is TRBJ2-7 and V is TRBV27, with TRBD2 matching 11 bases. The CDR3 is 15 residues long. Germline-derived CDR1 and CDR2 are MNHEY and SMNVEV (reference sequence). The J segment lost 3 bases and the V segment lost 3 bases, leaving 4 bases of the junction unmatched. The CDR3 DNA sequence: TGTGCCAGCAGTTTTTGGCTAGCGGGGGGCTACGAGCAGTACTTC. Its protein product is CASSFWLAGGYEQYF.

This chain joins TRBV5-6 and TRBJ1-5; D is undetermined. V lost 0 bases and J lost 6, with 7 bases in between. Germline V gene lookup returns CDR1 SGHDT and CDR2 YYEEEE. The CDR3 runs 13 residues. The CDR3 coding sequence is TGTGCCAGCAGCTTGGACCGGGTTCAGCCCCAGCATTTT. It codes for CASSLDRVQPQHF.

This clone came up once. The rearrangement joins TRBV4-1 to TRBJ2-7; TRBD2 matches at 7 bases. Looked up from germline, CDR1 is MGHRA and CDR2 is YSYEKL. This CDR3 is 15 amino acids long. With 4 bases clipped from V and 4 bases from J, the junction kept 10 bases outside the gene matches. The chain's CDR3 is CASSPSGAVRYEQYF. DNA of the CDR3: TGCGCCAGCAGCCCCAGCGGGGCGGTCAGATACGAGCAGTACTTC.

This chain connects TRBV2 to TRBJ1-1; D not resolved. The V and J ends lost 7 bases and 2 bases respectively, with 14 bases between them. Germline CDR1 reads SNHLY; CDR2 reads FYNNEI. The CDR3 has 14 amino acids. Written as DNA, the CDR3 is TGTGCCAGCAAATCTCTTGAGGGTAACACTGAAGCTTTCTTT. This encodes CASKSLEGNTEAFF.

The rearrangement joins TRBV6-6 to TRBJ1-2; possible D gene TRBD1, 5 bases. Trimming pared 7 bases from V and 8 bases from J, leaving 20 bases between. CDR1 is MNHNY, CDR2 SVGAGI, per germline (reference sequence). The CDR3 has 14 residues. The CDR3 DNA reads as TGTGCCAGCACCACACTGTTAGGGGATCCCGGCTACACCTTC. Translated: CASTTLLGDPGYTF.

V is TRBV6-5 and J is TRBJ2-1; TRBD1 aligns across 8 bases. The CDR3 is 15 amino acids. Germline CDR1 reads MNHEY; CDR2 reads SVGAGI. Germline trimming cut 4 bases from V and 6 bases from J; bases unmatched to any gene: 8. The CDR3 DNA sequence: TGTGCCAGCAGTTCCTTAGACAGGGGCCGCAATGAGCAGTTCTTC. Translated: CASSSLDRGRNEQFF.

J is TRBJ1-1 and V is TRBV30; D ambiguous. Deletions cut 2 bases from V and 1 base from J, with 8 bases between. Germline CDR1 is GTSNPN and CDR2 is SVGIG (reference sequence). This CDR3 has 13 residues. CDR3 sequence: CAWSQASNTEAFF. CDR3 coding DNA: TGTGCCTGGAGTCAGGCCTCGAACACTGAAGCTTTCTTT.

This rearrangement joins TRBV6-6 to TRBJ2-4; tentatively, D is TRBD1 (6 bases). Deletions cut 5 bases from V and 9 bases from J, with 17 bases between. This CDR3 has 14 residues. Per the germline V gene, CDR1 is MNHNY and CDR2 is SVGAGI (reference sequence). The CDR3 loop is CASSNLPQGTIQYF. The DNA for the CDR3 is TGTGCCAGCAGTAACCTCCCCCAGGGGACCATTCAGTACTTC.

For the CDR3, the DNA is TGTGCCAGCAGTCCTGCGGCGGCGAACACTGAAGCTTTCTTT. Its translation: CASSPAAANTEAFF. The rearrangement links TRBV6-5 to TRBJ1-1; D unclear. Trimming took 5 bases from V and 1 from J, leaving 11 bases between them. This CDR3 is built from 14 residues. Germline CDR1 and CDR2: MNHEY and SVGAGI.

The chain combines TRBV13 with TRBJ2-7; 8 nucleotides line up with TRBD1. There are 14 residues in the CDR3. V lost 3 bases and J lost 3; bases outside the gene matches: 4. CDR1 and CDR2 from the germline V gene are PRHDT and FYEKMQ (reference sequence). The CDR3 reads CASSLGQDYYEQYF. The DNA for the CDR3 is TGTGCCAGCAGCTTGGGACAGGACTACTACGAGCAGTACTTC.

This chain joins TRBV13 and TRBJ1-1; 7 nucleotides match TRBD1. CDR1 and CDR2 from the germline V gene are PRHDT and FYEKMQ (reference sequence). The CDR3 is 15 amino acids. V lost 4 bases, J lost 5 bases, and 10 bases stayed unmatched. The CDR3 region is CASSYRRTGRTEAFF. Here the CDR3 DNA reads TGTGCCAGCAGCTACCGCCGGACAGGTAGAACTGAAGCTTTCTTT.

This clone was seen just once. The chain combines TRBV2 with TRBJ2-2, with D possibly matching TRBD1 (5 bases). Between the trimmed V and J ends, which lost 6 bases and 1 base, there was a span of 12 bases. The CDR3 totals 15 residues. Germline values: CDR1 SNHLY, CDR2 FYNNEI. CDR3 amino acids: CASRGQGGNTGELFF. The CDR3 region has the DNA TGTGCCAGCAGGGGGCAGGGTGGGAACACCGGGGAGCTGTTTTTT.

The sample holds one count of this clone. The chain is built from TRBV29-1 and TRBJ2-7, with 7 bases fitting TRBD2. V shed 5 bases and J 5 bases; nucleotides not matched to a gene: 3. The CDR3 runs 11 residues. CDR1 and CDR2 (germline): SQVTM, ANQGSEA. This CDR3 reads CSVTGLDEQYF. The CDR3 DNA follows: TGCAGCGTTACCGGACTAGACGAGCAGTACTTC.

V and J are TRBV27 and TRBJ1-2, with D perhaps matching TRBD1 (5 bases). The ends were cut back, 6 bases at V and 4 bases at J, with 15 bases in the middle. CDR1 and CDR2 (germline): MNHEY, SMNVEV (reference sequence). The CDR3 consists of 14 residues. CDR3 in amino acids: CASSPQFGGYGYTF. The CDR3, as DNA: TGTGCCAGCAGCCCTCAGTTCGGGGGCTATGGCTACACCTTC.

This sequence joins TRBV5-4 and TRBJ1-1, with D possibly TRBD1 on 5 matching bases. Between the trimmed V and J ends, which lost 2 bases and 4 bases, there was a span of 12 bases. Germline V gene lookup returns CDR1 SGHNT and CDR2 YYREEE (reference sequence). CDR3 length equals 14 residues. The CDR3 sequence: CASSFLGGLTEAFF. The CDR3 nucleotides are TGTGCCAGCAGCTTCCTCGGGGGACTCACTGAAGCTTTCTTT.